Below, one T cell receptor (beta chain) is given with its context. Its target is unknown. The CDR3 sequence is 13 residues long. CDR1 and CDR2 (germline): MNHNS, SASEGT. The germline V and J ends were trimmed by 6 bases and 6 bases, with 13 bases remaining between them. It was with 60 Vbeta and 13 Jbeta primers that the PCR ran. TCRdb's copy holds only in-frame clones and misses some; the assay was immunoSEQ multiplex PCR. This table holds about 110,000 clones, 70% to 80% found once. The sample originates from a study of cytomegalovirus exposure and HLA in healthy donors. Overall study results and limits: Analysis performed later found about 18,000 TCR beta sequences associated with HLA alleles at 0.05 false discovery rate. Accounts indicate the classifier identified cytomegalovirus status with strong specificity and sensitivity.

This sequence originates from a man aged 55 to 70 in good health and CMV-seronegative. The rearrangement uses TRBV6-1 and TRBJ2-3; D may be TRBD1 (6 bases). Sequencing was performed on PBMCs. CDR3 region: CASRGHSLDTQYF. CDR3 DNA sequence: TGTGCCAGCAGGGGACATTCGTTGGATACGCAGTATTTT.